A single sample is the source of the 14 T cell receptor beta chains below, sequenced in a study of T cell responses to AZD1222 COVID-19 vaccine. Some clones are missing from TCRdb's copy, which holds only in-frame ones; the method was immunoSEQ multiplex PCR. Among 130,000 to 150,000 clones listed, roughly 88% were seen once. This specimen consisted of peripheral blood, obtained on day 0 of AZD1222 vaccination. The receptors were sampled from an adult in good health.

This sequence joins TRBV11-2 and TRBJ1-3; D may be TRBD1 (5 bases). Trimming pared 1 base from V and 0 bases from J, leaving 10 bases between. The CDR3 is made up of 16 amino acids. The V gene's germline CDR1 is SGHAT and CDR2 FQNNGV. CDR3 nucleotide sequence: TGTGCCAGCAGCTTAGTCCAGGGATACTCTGGAAACACCATATATTTT. Protein: CASSLVQGYSGNTIYF.

The gene calls are TRBV9 and TRBJ2-5; 7 bases match TRBD1. Germline V gene sequence: CDR1 SGDLS, CDR2 YYNGEE. The CDR3 covers 16 residues. With 4 bases clipped from V and 5 bases from J, the junction kept 14 bases outside the gene matches. This chain's CDR3 is CASSPHRTGGSETQYF. CDR3 coding DNA: TGTGCCAGCAGCCCCCACCGGACAGGAGGTTCGGAGACCCAGTACTTC.

CDR3 bases: TGTGCCAGCAGCTTAGAGACAAGGGGGTCTGGAAACACCATATATTTT. Translating gives CASSLETRGSGNTIYF. The chain recombines TRBV7-9 with TRBJ1-3, with TRBD1 as a possible D gene (6 bases). This CDR3 is 16 amino acids long. The V gene's germline CDR1 is SEHNR and CDR2 FQNEAQ (reference sequence). The V end was cut by 1 base, the J end by 1 base, with 11 bases between.

The table lists this clone with a count of one. V and J are TRBV3-1 (or the pseudogene TRBV3-2) and TRBJ1-2; D is undetermined. Germline CDR1 and CDR2: LGHDT and YNNKEL (reference sequence). Trimming took off 0 bases at V and 8 bases at J, with 7 bases between the two ends. The CDR3 spans 12 residues. The CDR3 loop is CASSQDTRGYTF. The DNA of the CDR3 is TGTGCCAGCAGCCAAGATACGCGGGGCTACACCTTC.

V usage is TRBV7-2 and J usage is TRBJ1-2; 9 bases agree with TRBD1. The CDR3 is made up of 14 amino acids. J lost 8 bases, V lost 3 bases, and 7 bases had no gene match. Germline values: CDR1 SGHTA, CDR2 FQGNSA. The CDR3: CASSLGQGVGGYTF. CDR3 coding DNA: TGTGCCAGCAGCTTGGGACAGGGTGTAGGAGGCTACACCTTC.

The genes are TRBV30 and TRBJ2-2; D call uncertain. V lost 0 bases and J 4 bases, leaving 9 bases between the germline ends. The CDR3 sequence is 14 residues long. Germline CDR1 and CDR2: GTSNPN and SVGIG (reference sequence). CDR3 in DNA: TGTGCCTGGAGTGTGGTACGGAGCACCGGGGAGCTGTTTTTT. This encodes CAWSVVRSTGELFF. The full variable domain, completed using reference TRBV30 and TRBJ2-2, is SQTIHQWPATLVQPVGSPLSLECTVEGTSNPNLYWYRQAAGRGLQLLFYSVGIGQISSEVPQNLSASRPQDRQFILSSKKLLLSDSGFYLCAWSVVRSTGELFFGEGSRLTVL.

This sequence joins TRBV19 and TRBJ2-1; D gene uncertain. The CDR3 runs to 15 residues. The germline V gene encodes CDR1 LNHDA and CDR2 SQIVND (reference sequence). The V gene lost 9 bases and the J gene lost 4 bases, with 19 bases spanning the gap. In DNA form, the CDR3 reads TGTGCCAGCTCCCCAATCGACAAGCTTTACAATGAGCAGTTCTTC. This sequence encodes CASSPIDKLYNEQFF.

This rearrangement joins TRBV5-1 to TRBJ2-3, with D maybe TRBD1 (6 bases). The CDR3 covers 14 residues. Germline values: CDR1 SGHRS, CDR2 YFSETQ. Between the trimmed V and J ends, which lost 4 bases and 2 bases, there was a span of 11 bases. The CDR3 nucleotides are TGCGCCAGCAGCGGCACAGGGCACACAGATACGCAGTATTTT. This sequence encodes CASSGTGHTDTQYF. Combining the CDR3 with reference TRBV5-1 and TRBJ2-3 gives the whole variable domain KAGVTQTPRYLIKTRGQQVTLSCSPISGHRSVSWYQQTPGQGLQFLFEYFSETQRNKGNFPGRFSGRQFSNSRSEMNVSTLELGDSALYLCASSGTGHTDTQYFGPGTRLTVL.

The rearrangement links TRBV12-3 or TRBV12-4 to TRBJ1-1; 7 bases line up with TRBD1. CDR3 length: 13 residues. Trimming removed 4 bases from V and 10 bases from J; junction bases left unmatched: 9. DNA for the CDR3: TGTGCCAGCAGTTCAGGAGGGGGCGACGGAGCTTTCTTT. It yields the protein CASSSGGGDGAFF.

This clone turned up a few times. The gene calls are TRBV28 and TRBJ2-5; D is perhaps TRBD1 (7 bases). The germline V gene encodes CDR1 MDHEN and CDR2 SYDVKM. The CDR3 runs 13 residues. The CDR3 bases are TGTGCTGGAGGGGGCCACGGCCAAGAGACCCAGTACTTC. Its translation: CAGGGHGQETQYF.

CDR3 in DNA: TGTGCCAGCAGTTCATACAGGAACACTGAAGCTTTCTTT. This sequence encodes CASSSYRNTEAFF. This chain joins TRBV12-3 or TRBV12-4 and TRBJ1-1; D ambiguous. Trimming left V 4 bases short and J 1 base short, with 7 bases between. This CDR3 spans 13 amino acids.

This clone was seen a few times. The same CDR3 arises from other DNA sequences in this sample as well. This chain connects TRBV7-2 to TRBJ1-2; D gene uncertain. The CDR3 spans 13 residues. V was clipped by 4 bases and J by 1 base, with 7 bases between them. CDR1 is SGHTA, CDR2 FQGNSA, per germline. Written as DNA, the CDR3 is TGTGCCAGCAGCTCACAGCTTAACTATGGCTACACCTTC. It encodes CASSSQLNYGYTF.

The chain uses TRBV7-9 and TRBJ1-2; D unresolved. CDR1 SEHNR and CDR2 FQNEAQ come from the germline V gene (reference sequence). CDR3 length: 15 amino acids. With 1 base removed from V and 2 bases from J, the gap between germline ends came to 11 bases. Here the CDR3 reads CASSLGQLLNYGYTF. CDR3 nucleotides: TGTGCCAGCAGCTTAGGACAACTCTTGAACTATGGCTACACCTTC.

The J gene is TRBJ1-2, the V gene TRBV27, with TRBD1 matching 10 bases. Unmatched junction bases numbered 7, after V lost 5 bases and J lost 4 bases. This CDR3 has 15 amino acids. Germline CDR1 is MNHEY and CDR2 is SMNVEV (reference sequence). The CDR3 bases are TGTGCCAGCAGTCTTAACCGACAGGGGGCCTATGGCTACACCTTC. Protein: CASSLNRQGAYGYTF.